This entry features one TCR beta chain sequence. Germline CDR1 is KGHSH and CDR2 is LQKENI. J was trimmed by 3 bases and V by 3 bases; bases with no gene match: 10. The CDR3 sequence is 16 residues long. The record originates from a study of blood T cell repertoires in COVID-19. Whole-study context: Sites in the United States, Italy and Spain provided acute and convalescent COVID-19 samples. The cDNA or gDNA used as material had been derived from T cells, B-cell-depleted T cells, or PBMCs.

Patients in Seattle were enrolled during active infection, then followed longitudinally. Clones were read by immunoSEQ multiplex PCR, and TCRdb kept only the in-frame ones, dropping some. The table shows 200,000 to 300,000 clones, with about nine tenths occurring only once. This receptor was taken from a man aged 25 to 45 with COVID-19, enrolled during active disease. The rearrangement links TRBV18 to TRBJ1-2, with 7 bases aligning to TRBD1. Material for sequencing was peripheral blood. The CDR3 loop is CASSPPGTGAYYGYTF. The CDR3 DNA reads TGTGCCAGCTCACCCCCCGGCACAGGGGCCTACTATGGCTACACCTTC.